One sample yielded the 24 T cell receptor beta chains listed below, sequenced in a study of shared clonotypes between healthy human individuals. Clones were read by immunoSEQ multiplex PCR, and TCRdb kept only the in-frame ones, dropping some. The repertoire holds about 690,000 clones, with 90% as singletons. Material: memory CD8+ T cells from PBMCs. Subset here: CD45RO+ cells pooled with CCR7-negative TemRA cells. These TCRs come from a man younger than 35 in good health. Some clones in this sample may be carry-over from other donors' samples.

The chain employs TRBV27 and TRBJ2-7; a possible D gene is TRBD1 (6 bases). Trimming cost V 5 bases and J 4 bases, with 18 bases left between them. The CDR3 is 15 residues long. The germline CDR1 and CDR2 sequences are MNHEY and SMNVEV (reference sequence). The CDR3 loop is CASSPEVGARYEQYF. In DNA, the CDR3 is TGTGCCAGCAGTCCGGAGGTGGGGGCTAGGTACGAGCAGTACTTC.

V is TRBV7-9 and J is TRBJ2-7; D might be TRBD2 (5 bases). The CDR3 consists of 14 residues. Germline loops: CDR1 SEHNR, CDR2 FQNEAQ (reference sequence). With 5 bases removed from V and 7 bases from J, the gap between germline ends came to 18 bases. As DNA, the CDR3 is TGTGCCAGCAGCCAAGCATGGAGTCGAGGGGAGCAGTACTTC. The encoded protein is CASSQAWSRGEQYF.

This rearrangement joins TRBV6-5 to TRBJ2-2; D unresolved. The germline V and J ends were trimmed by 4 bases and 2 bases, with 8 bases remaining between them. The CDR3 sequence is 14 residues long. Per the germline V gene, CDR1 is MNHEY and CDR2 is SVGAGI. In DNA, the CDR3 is TGTGCCAGCAGTTCCAAATATAACACCGGGGAGCTGTTTTTT. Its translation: CASSSKYNTGELFF.

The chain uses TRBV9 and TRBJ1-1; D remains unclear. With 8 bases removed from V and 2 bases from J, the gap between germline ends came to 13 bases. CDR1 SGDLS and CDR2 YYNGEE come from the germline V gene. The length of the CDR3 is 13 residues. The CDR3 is CASSQRPNTEAFF. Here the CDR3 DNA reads TGTGCCAGTTCCCAGAGACCCAACACTGAAGCTTTCTTT.

The CDR3 nucleotides read TGCGCCAGCAGCCCCTTCGGGAACACTATACGCACAGATACGCAGTATTTT. This sequence encodes CASSPFGNTIRTDTQYF. The V gene is TRBV5-1, the J gene TRBJ2-3; maybe TRBD2 (5 bases). The CDR3 spans 17 residues. V dropped 4 bases and J dropped 1 base, with 19 bases sitting between them. Germline CDR1 SGHRS, CDR2 YFSETQ.

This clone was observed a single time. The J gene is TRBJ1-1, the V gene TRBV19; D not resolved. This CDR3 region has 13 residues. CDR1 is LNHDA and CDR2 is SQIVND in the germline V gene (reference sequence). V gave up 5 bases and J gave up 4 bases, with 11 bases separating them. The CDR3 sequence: CASSAGQITEAFF. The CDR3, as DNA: TGTGCCAGTAGTGCAGGCCAAATCACTGAAGCTTTCTTT.

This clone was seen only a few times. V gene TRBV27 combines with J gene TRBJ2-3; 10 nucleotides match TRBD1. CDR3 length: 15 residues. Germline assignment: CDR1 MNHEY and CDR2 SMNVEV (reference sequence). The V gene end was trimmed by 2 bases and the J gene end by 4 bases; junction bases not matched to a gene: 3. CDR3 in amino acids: CASSLRTGGADTQYF. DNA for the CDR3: TGTGCCAGCAGTTTACGGACAGGGGGAGCAGATACGCAGTATTTT.

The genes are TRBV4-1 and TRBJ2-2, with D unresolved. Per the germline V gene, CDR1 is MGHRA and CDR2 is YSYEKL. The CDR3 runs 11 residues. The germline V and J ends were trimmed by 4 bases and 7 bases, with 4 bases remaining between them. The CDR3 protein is CASSRGGELFF. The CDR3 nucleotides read TGCGCCAGCAGCCGAGGCGGGGAGCTGTTTTTT.

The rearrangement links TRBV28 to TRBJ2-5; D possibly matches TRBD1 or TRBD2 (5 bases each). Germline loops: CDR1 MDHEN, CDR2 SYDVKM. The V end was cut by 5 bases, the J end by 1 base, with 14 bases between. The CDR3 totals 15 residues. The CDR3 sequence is CASSARENPQETQYF. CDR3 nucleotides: TGTGCCAGCAGTGCCAGGGAGAACCCCCAAGAGACCCAGTACTTC.

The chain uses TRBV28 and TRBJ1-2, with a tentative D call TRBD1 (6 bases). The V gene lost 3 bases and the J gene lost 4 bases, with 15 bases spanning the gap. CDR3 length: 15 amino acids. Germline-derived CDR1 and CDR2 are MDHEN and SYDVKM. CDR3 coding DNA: TGTGCCAGCAGTTTGGCGGGGGCGAGTCGCTATGGCTACACCTTC. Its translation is CASSLAGASRYGYTF.

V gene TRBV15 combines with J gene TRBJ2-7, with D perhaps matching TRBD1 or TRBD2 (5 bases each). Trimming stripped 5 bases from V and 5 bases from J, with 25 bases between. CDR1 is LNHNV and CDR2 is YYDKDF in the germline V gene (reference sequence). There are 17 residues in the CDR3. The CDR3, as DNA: TGTGCCACCAGCCCAATTGGGGGACCCACTTGGCTCGACGAGCAGTACTTC. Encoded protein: CATSPIGGPTWLDEQYF.

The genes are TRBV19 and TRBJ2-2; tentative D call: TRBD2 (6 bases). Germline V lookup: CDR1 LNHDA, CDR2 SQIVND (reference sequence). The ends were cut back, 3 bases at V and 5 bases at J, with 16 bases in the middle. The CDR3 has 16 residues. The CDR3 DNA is TGTGCCAGTAGTATTATAGGGGTCCGGGGGACCGGGGAGCTGTTTTTT. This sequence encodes CASSIIGVRGTGELFF.

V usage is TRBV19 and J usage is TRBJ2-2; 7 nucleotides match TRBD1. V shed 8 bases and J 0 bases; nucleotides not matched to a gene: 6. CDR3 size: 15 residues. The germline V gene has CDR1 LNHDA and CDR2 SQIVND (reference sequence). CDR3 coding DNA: TGTGCCAGTGCAACCGGGACAGCGAACACCGGGGAGCTGTTTTTT. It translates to CASATGTANTGELFF.

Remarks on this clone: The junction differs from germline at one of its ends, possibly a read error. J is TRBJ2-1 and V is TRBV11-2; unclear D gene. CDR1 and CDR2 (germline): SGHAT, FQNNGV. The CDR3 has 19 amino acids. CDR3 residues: CASSPRLADGVQPYDEQFF. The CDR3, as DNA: TGTGCCAGCAGCCCTCGCCTGGCGGACGGAGTCCAACCCTACGATGAGCAGTTCTTC.

The CDR3 coding sequence is TGCAGCGTTTGGGGGATTGGGGTCCAAGAGACCCAGTACTTC. Its translation: CSVWGIGVQETQYF. The rearrangement joins TRBV29-1 to TRBJ2-5; D could derive from TRBD1 or TRBD2 (5 bases each). Germline V gene sequence: CDR1 SQVTM, CDR2 ANQGSEA. Trimming cost V 5 bases and J 1 base, with 14 bases left between them. This CDR3 has 14 amino acids.

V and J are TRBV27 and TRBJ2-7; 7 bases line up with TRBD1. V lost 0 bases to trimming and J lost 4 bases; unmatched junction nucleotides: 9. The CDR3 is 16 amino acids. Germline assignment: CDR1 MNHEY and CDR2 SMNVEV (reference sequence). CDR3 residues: CASSLSVGTVLYEQYF. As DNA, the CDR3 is TGTGCCAGCAGTTTATCTGTCGGGACAGTCCTTTACGAGCAGTACTTC.

Here the CDR3 DNA reads TGTGCCAGCAGCTTGGCCCTACGACAGGGGGGTATCTACGAGCAGTACTTC. This sequence encodes CASSLALRQGGIYEQYF. The chain recombines TRBV5-4 with TRBJ2-7; 9 nucleotides align to TRBD1. This CDR3 has 17 residues. V lost 0 bases, J lost 3 bases, and 10 bases stayed unmatched. Per germline, CDR1 SGHNT and CDR2 YYREEE (reference sequence).

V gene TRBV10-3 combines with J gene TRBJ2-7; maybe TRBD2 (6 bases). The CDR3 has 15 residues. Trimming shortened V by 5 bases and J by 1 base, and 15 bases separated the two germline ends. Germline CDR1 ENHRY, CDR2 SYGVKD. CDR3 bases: TGTGCCATCAGTTCCGGAGGGACGGTTTCCTACGAGCAGTACTTC. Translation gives CAISSGGTVSYEQYF.

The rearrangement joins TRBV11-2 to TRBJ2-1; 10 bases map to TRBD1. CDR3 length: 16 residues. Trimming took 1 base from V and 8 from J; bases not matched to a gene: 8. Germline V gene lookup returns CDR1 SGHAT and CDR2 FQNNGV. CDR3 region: CASSLAGTGVGYEQFF. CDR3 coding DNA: TGTGCCAGCAGCTTAGCCGGGACAGGGGTCGGTTATGAGCAGTTCTTC.

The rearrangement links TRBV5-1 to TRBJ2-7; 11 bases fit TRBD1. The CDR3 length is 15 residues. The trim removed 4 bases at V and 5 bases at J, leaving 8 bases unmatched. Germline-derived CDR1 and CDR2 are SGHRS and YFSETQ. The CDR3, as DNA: TGCGCCAGCAGCGTGGGGGACAGGGGGAAGGACGAGCAGTACTTC. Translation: CASSVGDRGKDEQYF.

CDR3 sequence (DNA): TGCAGCGTTGAATGGCCAGGTCACGGAAACACCATATATTTT. Translation gives CSVEWPGHGNTIYF. The V call is TRBV29-1, the J call TRBJ1-3; D remains ambiguous. V lost 2 bases and J 4 bases, leaving 12 bases between the germline ends. CDR3 length equals 14 residues. Germline lookup yields CDR1 SQVTM and CDR2 ANQGSEA.

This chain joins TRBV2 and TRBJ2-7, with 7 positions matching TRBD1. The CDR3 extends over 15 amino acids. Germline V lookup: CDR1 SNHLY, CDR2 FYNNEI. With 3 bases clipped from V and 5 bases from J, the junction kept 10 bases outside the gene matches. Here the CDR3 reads CASSEVGGHWNEQYF. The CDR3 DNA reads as TGTGCCAGCAGTGAGGTAGGGGGCCATTGGAACGAGCAGTACTTC. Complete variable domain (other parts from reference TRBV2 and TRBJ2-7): EPEVTQTPSHQVTQMGQEVILRCVPISNHLYFYWYRQILGQKVEFLVSFYNNEISEKSEIFDDQFSVERPDGSNFTLKIRSTKLEDSAMYFCASSEVGGHWNEQYFGPGTRLTVT.

The CDR3 sequence: CASTVGGGRYEQYF. CDR3 coding DNA: TGTGCCAGCACCGTAGGAGGGGGTAGGTACGAGCAGTACTTC. This chain connects TRBV7-9 to TRBJ2-7; D tentatively fits TRBD1 or TRBD2 (6 bases each). CDR3 length: 14 amino acids. The germline V gene has CDR1 SEHNR and CDR2 FQNEAQ (reference sequence). V dropped 7 bases and J dropped 4 bases, with 17 bases sitting between them.

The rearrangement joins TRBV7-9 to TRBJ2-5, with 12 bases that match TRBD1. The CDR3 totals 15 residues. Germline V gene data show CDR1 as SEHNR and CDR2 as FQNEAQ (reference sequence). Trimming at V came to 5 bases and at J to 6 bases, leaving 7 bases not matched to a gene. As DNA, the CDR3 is TGTGCCAGCAGCCTGGGACAGGGGGCGACGAAGACCCAGTACTTC. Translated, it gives CASSLGQGATKTQYF.